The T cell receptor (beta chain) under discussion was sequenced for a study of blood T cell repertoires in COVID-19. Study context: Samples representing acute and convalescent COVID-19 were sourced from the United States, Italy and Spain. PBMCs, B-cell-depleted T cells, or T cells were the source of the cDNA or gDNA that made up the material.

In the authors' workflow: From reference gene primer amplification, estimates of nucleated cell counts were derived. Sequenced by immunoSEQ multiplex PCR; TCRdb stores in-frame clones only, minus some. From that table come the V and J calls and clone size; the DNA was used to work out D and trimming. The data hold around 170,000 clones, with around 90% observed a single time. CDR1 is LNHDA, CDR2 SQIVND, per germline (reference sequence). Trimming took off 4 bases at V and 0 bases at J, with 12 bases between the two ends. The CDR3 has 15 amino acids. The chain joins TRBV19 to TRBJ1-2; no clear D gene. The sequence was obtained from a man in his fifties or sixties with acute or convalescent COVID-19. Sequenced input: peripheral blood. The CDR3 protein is CASSTPLGANYGYTF. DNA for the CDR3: TGTGCCAGTAGTACCCCCCTGGGAGCTAACTATGGCTACACCTTC. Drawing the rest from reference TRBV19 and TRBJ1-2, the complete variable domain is DGGITQSPKYLFRKEGQNVTLSCEQNLNHDAMYWYRQDPGQGLRLIYYSQIVNDFQKGDIAEGYSVSREKKESFPLTVTSAQKNPTAFYLCASSTPLGANYGYTFGSGTRLTVV.